This TCR beta chain was sequenced in a study of CXCR3-negative and CXCR3-positive naive CD8 T cells. Study results and caveats: Naive CXCR3-negative and CXCR3-positive cells had similar TRBV-TRBJ usage; memory differed. Comparably high diversity was seen in both naive subsets, and much lower diversity in memory CD8+ cells. Relative to CXCR3-negative naive cells, CXCR3-positive naive cells had more hydrophobic TRB CDR3s.

Of note for this clonotype: Its matching antigen is unknown.

The CDR3 sequence is 14 residues long. Germline lookup yields CDR1 LNHDA and CDR2 SQIVND (reference sequence). Preparation of TRB cDNA libraries relied on 5' RACE carrying UMI labels. TCRdb re-called the 5' RACE reads; one entry per CDR3 protein, DNA not given. Across about 62,000 distinct CDR3 sequences, the top ten clones capture 3.5% to 5.5% of the sample. This TCR derives from a human donor in good health. Some clones in this sample may be carry-over from other donors' samples. The V gene is TRBV19, the J gene TRBJ1-1. Sequences were obtained from naive CXCR3- CD8+ T cells from blood. Stated subset: CD45RO-CCR7+CD27+CD95- naive CD8+ T cells lacking CXCR3 (TNR3-). The CDR3 region is CASSITDLNTEAFF.